This TCR beta chain was recovered during a study of blood T cells in healthy people across ages. Primers used in a second PCR of roughly 7 to 11 cycles were a sample-barcoded 5' primer and a J-beta primer mix. With 12 random nucleotides, a template-switch adaptor tagged each individual cDNA molecule. TCRdb independently ran MiXCR on the 5' RACE reads; one entry per CDR3 protein. The table has 650,000 to 700,000 distinct CDR3 sequences, 40% to 65% seen once. The V segment lost 5 bases and the J segment 8 bases; nucleotides outside the gene matches: 11. This CDR3 is 15 amino acids long. Germline CDR1 SGHTA, CDR2 FQGNSA.

Sequenced material: blood. The rearrangement links TRBV7-2 to TRBJ1-4; TRBD1 aligns across 7 bases. This receptor was obtained from a woman older than 75 in good health. The CDR3 sequence: CASSIRHTQGEKLFF. The CDR3 nucleotides are TGTGCCAGCAGCATCCGACATACACAGGGGGAAAAACTGTTTTTT.